This T cell receptor beta chain was identified in a study of type 1 regulatory T cells. The wider study: This in vitro CD4 product, T-allo10, is enriched for Tr1 cells and alloantigen-specific.

T-allo10 cells from the graft donor were described as anergic, host-alloantigen-specific, and alloantigen-specific suppressors. From the reads, TCRdb called clonotypes with MiXCR, one entry per CDR3 protein. The profile shows more than 20,000 distinct CDR3 sequences, just under 75% of them singletons. The CDR3 runs 15 residues. In germline, CDR1 is DFQATT, CDR2 SNEGSKA (reference sequence). Trimming took 6 bases from V and 4 from J; bases not matched to a gene: 12. Comment on this clonotype: Its cognate antigen is unknown.

The TCR originated in a human donor in good health. Sequencing was carried out using cultured T cells, either the whole culture or a sorted T cell fraction (not recorded which). Subset specified: Tr1-enriched cell product generated in vitro against host alloantigens. The V gene is TRBV20-1, the J gene TRBJ2-5; 9 nucleotides match TRBD2. The CDR3 here is CSALLAGTHIETQYF. The CDR3 DNA sequence: TGCAGTGCCCTTCTAGCGGGGACGCATATAGAGACCCAGTACTTC.